These 30 T cell receptor beta chains were all obtained from the same sample, sequenced in a study of cytomegalovirus exposure and HLA in healthy donors. The PCR was carried out with 60 Vbeta primers and 13 Jbeta primers. Using immunoSEQ multiplex PCR, the repertoire was profiled, and TCRdb retains in-frame clones only, with some absent. Here the sample spans approximately 110,000 clones, just under 75% being singletons. The specimen sequenced was PBMCs. Every receptor here comes from a man aged 55 to 70 in good health and CMV-seropositive.

The chain has TRBV5-6 and TRBJ2-5, with 8 bases matching TRBD2. Germline CDR1 is SGHDT and CDR2 is YYEEEE. CDR3 length equals 14 residues. Trimming cost V 1 base and J 5 bases; bases outside gene matches: 4. DNA of the CDR3: TGTGCCAGCAGCTTGTCGGGCGGGGGGGAGACCCAGTACTTC. Translation gives CASSLSGGGETQYF.

The CDR3 reads CAIRGATNEKLFF. CDR3 bases: TGTGCCATCAGGGGGGCGACTAATGAAAAACTGTTTTTT. The rearrangement uses TRBV10-3 and TRBJ1-4, with D perhaps TRBD1 (6 bases). CDR1 and CDR2 (germline): ENHRY, SYGVKD. The CDR3 has 13 residues. V was trimmed by 6 bases and J by 2 bases, leaving 7 bases between them.

This clone appeared once. The V gene is TRBV7-3, the J gene TRBJ2-5, with TRBD1 matching 9 bases. CDR1 and CDR2 from the germline V gene are SGHTA and FQGTGA. The CDR3 sequence is 16 residues long. V was pared by 5 bases and J by 5 bases, with 12 bases of the junction left unmatched. The CDR3 sequence is CASSLNSPGQGETQYF. The CDR3 DNA sequence: TGTGCCAGCAGCCTCAACAGTCCGGGACAGGGCGAGACCCAGTACTTC.

Here the CDR3 reads CASSFVTGFLDTQYF. In DNA form, the CDR3 reads TGTGCCAGCAGTTTCGTGACAGGATTCTTAGATACGCAGTATTTT. V and J are TRBV27 and TRBJ2-3, with D perhaps TRBD1 (6 bases). This CDR3 contains 15 residues. Germline CDR1 MNHEY, CDR2 SMNVEV (reference sequence). Trimming took off 3 bases at V and 5 bases at J, with 15 bases between the two ends.

The chain carries TRBV2 and TRBJ2-7; no clear D gene. Deletions cut 4 bases from V and 2 bases from J, with 12 bases between. The germline CDR1 and CDR2 sequences are SNHLY and FYNNEI. This CDR3 is 14 amino acids long. The CDR3 DNA follows: TGTGCCAGCAGTGCCAGAGGTGCTCCCTACGAGCAGTACTTC. Amino acid sequence: CASSARGAPYEQYF.

The rearrangement joins TRBV10-3 to TRBJ2-3, with TRBD1 identical over 8 bases. Trimming took 11 bases from V and 0 from J; bases not matched to a gene: 10. The CDR3 is 15 amino acids. Germline V gene lookup returns CDR1 ENHRY and CDR2 SYGVKD. CDR3 nucleotides: TGTGCCTCTAGCCAGGGGGCTATGAGCACAGATACGCAGTATTTT. Translating it yields CASSQGAMSTDTQYF.

The CDR3 DNA is TGTGCCAGCAGTGGTCCCGGGGGTGAGCAGTTCTTC. Translated: CASSGPGGEQFF. V usage is TRBV2 and J usage is TRBJ2-1, with D tentatively TRBD2 (6 bases). Germline V lookup: CDR1 SNHLY, CDR2 FYNNEI. The CDR3 is 12 residues long. V was pared by 4 bases and J by 9 bases, with 10 bases between.

This chain connects TRBV30 to TRBJ2-5; 10 bases map to TRBD2. Germline-derived CDR1 and CDR2 are GTSNPN and SVGIG (reference sequence). V gave up 1 base and J gave up 5 bases; unmatched junction bases: 10. CDR3 size: 16 residues. CDR3 DNA: TGTGCCTGGAGTGACCCTGTTAGCGGGGGGCGGGAGACCCAGTACTTC. Amino acid sequence: CAWSDPVSGGRETQYF. The full variable domain, rest sourced from reference TRBV30 and TRBJ2-5, is SQTIHQWPATLVQPVGSPLSLECTVEGTSNPNLYWYRQAAGRGLQLLFYSVGIGQISSEVPQNLSASRPQDRQFILSSKKLLLSDSGFYLCAWSDPVSGGRETQYFGPGTRLLVL.

The V and J genes are TRBV5-1 and TRBJ1-6; 9 nucleotides match TRBD1. With V trimmed by 0 bases and J by 6 bases, 7 bases remained unmatched. CDR3 length: 17 amino acids. Germline CDR1 reads SGHRS; CDR2 reads YFSETQ. The CDR3: CASSLADRGQGNSPLHF. CDR3 sequence (DNA): TGCGCCAGCAGCTTGGCGGACAGGGGTCAAGGTAATTCACCCCTCCACTTT.

The chain uses TRBV6-1 and TRBJ2-3; a possible D gene is TRBD2 (5 bases). With 5 bases removed from V and 4 bases from J, the gap between germline ends came to 16 bases. The CDR3 consists of 15 residues. Per germline, CDR1 MNHNS and CDR2 SASEGT. CDR3 residues: CASSFQTNRADTQYF. The CDR3 nucleotides read TGTGCCAGCAGTTTCCAGACTAATAGGGCAGATACGCAGTATTTT.

This chain connects TRBV7-9 to TRBJ1-1; D is perhaps TRBD1 (5 bases). The CDR3 spans 15 residues. Looked up from germline, CDR1 is SEHNR and CDR2 is FQNEAQ (reference sequence). Trimming pared 2 bases from V and 0 bases from J, leaving 10 bases between. CDR3 DNA: TGTGCCAGCAGCTTATGGGGCGCTATGAACACTGAAGCTTTCTTT. This codes for CASSLWGAMNTEAFF.

The CDR3 DNA follows: TGTGCCATCAGTGGGACAGGGGGCGCAGAAAACATTCAGTACTTC. Translation: CAISGTGGAENIQYF. The rearrangement joins TRBV10-3 to TRBJ2-4; 11 nucleotides align to TRBD1. Germline values: CDR1 ENHRY, CDR2 SYGVKD. The CDR3 totals 15 residues. V lost 4 bases to trimming and J lost 5 bases; unmatched junction nucleotides: 4.

CDR3 sequence: CASGWWPGGELFF. The CDR3 DNA reads TGTGCTAGTGGTTGGTGGCCGGGCGGGGAGCTGTTTTTT. The chain is built from TRBV12-5 and TRBJ2-2; the D is unclear. V was cut by 4 bases and J by 7 bases, with 10 bases left in between. The CDR3 runs to 13 residues. Germline loops: CDR1 LGHNT, CDR2 FRNRAP. Variable domain in full (rest from reference TRBV12-5 and TRBJ2-2): DARVTQTPRHKVTEMGQEVTMRCQPILGHNTVFWYRQTMMQGLELLAYFRNRAPLDDSGMPKDRFSAEMPDATLATLKIQPSEPRDSAVYFCASGWWPGGELFFGEGSRLTVL.

The V call is TRBV28, the J call TRBJ2-1, with 8 bases identical to TRBD1. Germline V CDR1 and CDR2: MDHEN, SYDVKM. This CDR3 spans 16 amino acids. Trimming removed 6 bases from V and 0 bases from J; junction bases left unmatched: 7. The CDR3 here is CASSPSGTGSYNEQFF. The CDR3, as DNA: TGTGCCAGCAGCCCATCCGGGACAGGCTCCTACAATGAGCAGTTCTTC.

This clone turned up a few times. This sequence joins TRBV9 and TRBJ2-5, with 7 bases fitting TRBD1. Germline CDR1 reads SGDLS; CDR2 reads YYNGEE. The length of the CDR3 is 15 residues. J gave up 5 bases and V 5 bases, and 12 bases lay outside the gene matches. The CDR3 DNA is TGTGCCAGCAGTCGAACGGGGACAGAGTGGGAGACCCAGTACTTC. Amino acid sequence: CASSRTGTEWETQYF.

This clone has more than one count but fewer than ten. This chain joins TRBV19 and TRBJ2-3; 9 bases are shared with TRBD2. The CDR3 spans 14 residues. Trimming at V came to 8 bases and at J to 1 base, leaving 4 bases not matched to a gene. Germline CDR1 and CDR2: LNHDA and SQIVND (reference sequence). CDR3 nucleotide sequence: TGTGCCAGTCTTAAGCGGGGGGGCACAGATACGCAGTATTTT. Protein: CASLKRGGTDTQYF. Full variable domain (rest looked up from reference TRBV19 and TRBJ2-3): DGGITQSPKYLFRKEGQNVTLSCEQNLNHDAMYWYRQDPGQGLRLIYYSQIVNDFQKGDIAEGYSVSREKKESFPLTVTSAQKNPTAFYLCASLKRGGTDTQYFGPGTRLTVL.

The chain carries TRBV28 and TRBJ2-7, with no clear D. Germline V CDR1 and CDR2: MDHEN, SYDVKM. CDR3 size: 14 residues. V was trimmed by 5 bases and J by 1 base, leaving 12 bases between them. The chain's CDR3 is CASSPPLESYEQYF. The CDR3, as DNA: TGTGCCAGCAGTCCTCCATTAGAATCCTACGAGCAGTACTTC.

V is TRBV5-5 and J is TRBJ1-4; the D is unclear. The ends were cut back, 2 bases at V and 0 bases at J, with 11 bases in the middle. Germline V lookup: CDR1 SGHKS, CDR2 YYEKEE (reference sequence). The CDR3 is 16 residues long. For the CDR3, the DNA is TGTGCCAGCAGCTTCTCACTCCCTGCAACTAATGAAAAACTGTTTTTT. Protein product: CASSFSLPATNEKLFF.

V gene TRBV28 combines with J gene TRBJ1-2; tentative D call: TRBD1 (5 bases). Between the trimmed V and J ends, which lost 6 bases and 4 bases, there was a span of 18 bases. This CDR3 has 15 residues. The germline CDR1 and CDR2 sequences are MDHEN and SYDVKM. DNA of the CDR3: TGTGCCAGCAGCCTATCCTTACAGGAGACCTATGGCTACACCTTC. It translates to CASSLSLQETYGYTF.

The J gene is TRBJ1-1, the V gene TRBV2; 8 nucleotides match TRBD1. CDR3 length: 17 amino acids. Trimming at V came to 6 bases and at J to 2 bases, leaving 14 bases not matched to a gene. CDR1 and CDR2 from the germline V gene are SNHLY and FYNNEI. CDR3 amino acids: CASSQNQGAAGNTEAFF. In DNA form, the CDR3 reads TGTGCCAGCAGCCAAAACCAGGGGGCGGCCGGTAACACTGAAGCTTTCTTT.

J is TRBJ2-3 and V is TRBV6-1; perhaps TRBD1 as D (5 bases). Germline lookup yields CDR1 MNHNS and CDR2 SASEGT. The germline V and J ends were trimmed by 8 bases and 9 bases, with 15 bases remaining between them. The CDR3 has 12 amino acids. The CDR3 region has the DNA TGTGCCAGCTTGTGGGGTCAGGGAACGCAGTATTTT. It translates to CASLWGQGTQYF.

The rearrangement joins TRBV14 to TRBJ1-2, with a possible D match to TRBD1 (6 bases). The CDR3 consists of 15 residues. CDR1 is SGHDN, CDR2 FVKESK, per germline. Deletions cut 1 base from V and 4 bases from J, with 13 bases between. CDR3 nucleotide sequence: TGTGCCAGCAGCCAAGGCAGGGGCTTTATCTATGGCTACACCTTC. Residues: CASSQGRGFIYGYTF.

The genes are TRBV15 and TRBJ2-1; TRBD2 agrees at 7 bases. The V gene end was trimmed by 0 bases and the J gene end by 0 bases; junction bases not matched to a gene: 5. The CDR3 is made up of 17 amino acids. From germline, CDR1 is LNHNV and CDR2 YYDKDF (reference sequence). The CDR3, as DNA: TGTGCCACCAGCAGAGATCTGGGGGGGAGCTCCTACAATGAGCAGTTCTTC. It translates to CATSRDLGGSSYNEQFF.

Only a few counts were recorded for this clone. This chain links TRBV2 with TRBJ1-2; 9 bases are a match to TRBD1. In germline, CDR1 is SNHLY, CDR2 FYNNEI. V dropped 6 bases and J dropped 3; count of bases not matched to a gene: 20. The CDR3 spans 19 residues. CDR3 DNA: TGTGCCAGCAGGAGGGGAATTTCCGGGACAGGGACCTACGACTATGGCTACACCTTC. It codes for CASRRGISGTGTYDYGYTF.

This clone was observed at least ten times. J is TRBJ1-3 and V is TRBV6-1; D gene unclear. CDR1 is MNHNS, CDR2 SASEGT, per germline. Between the trimmed V and J ends, which lost 4 bases and 7 bases, there was a span of 14 bases. This CDR3 has 14 amino acids. The CDR3 DNA follows: TGTGCCAGCAGTGTCAGACAAGTAAGGAACACCATATATTTT. Encoded protein: CASSVRQVRNTIYF.

This clone turned up a few times. The chain combines TRBV7-9 with TRBJ1-1, with 7 positions matching TRBD1. Unmatched junction bases numbered 5, after V lost 3 bases and J lost 1 base. Looked up from germline, CDR1 is SEHNR and CDR2 is FQNEAQ (reference sequence). CDR3 length equals 15 residues. CDR3: CASSFPRTGNTEAFF. The CDR3 coding sequence is TGTGCCAGCAGCTTCCCCCGGACAGGGAACACTGAAGCTTTCTTT.

This clone was detected only once. The J gene is TRBJ2-5, the V gene TRBV5-1, with TRBD1 matching 8 bases. Germline CDR1 reads SGHRS; CDR2 reads YFSETQ. The CDR3 extends over 14 amino acids. Trimming cost V 3 bases and J 3 bases; bases outside gene matches: 4. The CDR3 nucleotides read TGCGCCAGCAGCTCAGGGACAGGAGAAGAGACCCAGTACTTC. Its translation: CASSSGTGEETQYF. The complete variable domain, with remaining parts taken from reference TRBV5-1 and TRBJ2-5, reads KAGVTQTPRYLIKTRGQQVTLSCSPISGHRSVSWYQQTPGQGLQFLFEYFSETQRNKGNFPGRFSGRQFSNSRSEMNVSTLELGDSALYLCASSSGTGEETQYFGPGTRLLVL.

The chain carries TRBV11-2 and TRBJ2-1; TRBD2 agrees at 9 bases. The junction had 6 bases not matched to a gene; V was cut back by 5 bases and J by 4 bases. This CDR3 contains 15 residues. CDR1 and CDR2 (germline): SGHAT, FQNNGV. In nucleotides, the CDR3 is TGTGCCAGCAGCCCCATAGCGGGGGCGTACAATGAGCAGTTCTTC. This translates into CASSPIAGAYNEQFF.

This clone has only one observation. As DNA, the CDR3 is TGTGCCAGCAGCCTAGCGGGCCCCGGGGAGGTTTACGAGCAGTACTTC. This sequence encodes CASSLAGPGEVYEQYF. V and J are TRBV5-4 and TRBJ2-7, with 8 bases identical to TRBD2. The CDR3 contains 16 residues. Germline CDR1 and CDR2: SGHNT and YYREEE (reference sequence). The J segment lost 4 bases and the V segment lost 4 bases, leaving 13 bases of the junction unmatched. The complete variable domain, with remaining parts taken from reference TRBV5-4 and TRBJ2-7, reads ETGVTQSPTHLIKTRGQQVTLRCSSQSGHNTVSWYQQALGQGPQFIFQYYREEENGRGNFPPRFSGLQFPNYSSELNVNALELDDSALYLCASSLAGPGEVYEQYFGPGTRLTVT.

The V call is TRBV4-1, the J call TRBJ1-1; no firm D call. V lost 6 bases and J lost 0, with 23 bases in between. In germline, CDR1 is MGHRA, CDR2 YSYEKL. The CDR3 totals 18 residues. CDR3 DNA sequence: TGCGCCAGCAGTCGGGATCCCGCCCAGGCGCTCATGAACACTGAAGCTTTCTTT. This translates into CASSRDPAQALMNTEAFF.